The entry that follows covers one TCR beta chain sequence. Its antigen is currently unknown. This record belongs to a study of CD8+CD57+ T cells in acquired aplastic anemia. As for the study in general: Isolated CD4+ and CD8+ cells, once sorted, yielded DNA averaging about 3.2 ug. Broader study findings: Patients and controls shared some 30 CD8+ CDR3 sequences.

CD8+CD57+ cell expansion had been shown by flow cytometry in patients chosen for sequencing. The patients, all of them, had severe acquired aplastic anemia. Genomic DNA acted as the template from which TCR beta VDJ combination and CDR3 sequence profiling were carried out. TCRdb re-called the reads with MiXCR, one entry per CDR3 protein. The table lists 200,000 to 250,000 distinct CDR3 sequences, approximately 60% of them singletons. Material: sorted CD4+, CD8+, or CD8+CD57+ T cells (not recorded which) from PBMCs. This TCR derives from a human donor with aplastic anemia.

The CDR3 DNA follows: TGTGCCATCAGTGAGTCGAGGTGGACCCAGCCCCAGCATTTT. Translated: CAISESRWTQPQHF. The gene calls are TRBV10-3 and TRBJ1-5; no reliable D call. Germline V gives CDR1 ENHRY, CDR2 SYGVKD. This CDR3 contains 14 residues. V lost 0 bases and J 7 bases, leaving 10 bases between the germline ends.